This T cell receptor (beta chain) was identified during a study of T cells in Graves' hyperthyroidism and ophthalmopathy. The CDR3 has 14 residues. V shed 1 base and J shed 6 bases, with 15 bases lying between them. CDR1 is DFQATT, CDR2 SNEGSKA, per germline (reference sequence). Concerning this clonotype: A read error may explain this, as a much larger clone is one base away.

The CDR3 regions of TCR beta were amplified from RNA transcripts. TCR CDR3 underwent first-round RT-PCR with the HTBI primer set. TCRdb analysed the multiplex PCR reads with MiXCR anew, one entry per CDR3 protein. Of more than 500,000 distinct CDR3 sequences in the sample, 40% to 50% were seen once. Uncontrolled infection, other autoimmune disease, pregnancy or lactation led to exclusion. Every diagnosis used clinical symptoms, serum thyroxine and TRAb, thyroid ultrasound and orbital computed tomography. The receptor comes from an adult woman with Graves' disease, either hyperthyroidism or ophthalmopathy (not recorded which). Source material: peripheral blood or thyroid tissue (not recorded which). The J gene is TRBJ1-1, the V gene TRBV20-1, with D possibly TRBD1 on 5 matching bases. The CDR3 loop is CSARGGPTGAEAFF. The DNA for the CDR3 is TGCAGTGCTAGAGGTGGACCGACGGGGGCTGAAGCTTTCTTT.